One sample yielded the 28 T cell receptor beta chains listed below, sequenced in a study of blood T cell repertoires in COVID-19. Assay used: immunoSEQ multiplex PCR; TCRdb lists only in-frame clones, some missing. The sample carries 130,000 or so clones, roughly 79% recorded once. Material: peripheral blood. The receptor source for this set is a woman aged 55-69 years with active or convalescent COVID-19.

V and J are TRBV5-1 and TRBJ1-1; no clear D. The CDR3 sequence is 13 residues long. V lost 4 bases and J 2 bases, leaving 9 bases between the germline ends. Looked up from germline, CDR1 is SGHRS and CDR2 is YFSETQ. CDR3 nucleotides: TGCGCCAGCAGCCTCCAGGATAACACTGAAGCTTTCTTT. Amino acid sequence: CASSLQDNTEAFF.

The chain recombines TRBV29-1 with TRBJ1-1, with a possible D match to TRBD1 (5 bases). The CDR3 extends over 12 amino acids. The germline V gene encodes CDR1 SQVTM and CDR2 ANQGSEA. V was cut by 7 bases and J by 7 bases, with 16 bases left in between. CDR3 coding DNA: TGCAGCGCCGGACAAGGGCGGCGTGAAGCTTTCTTT. It encodes CSAGQGRREAFF. Full variable domain (rest looked up from reference TRBV29-1 and TRBJ1-1): SAVISQKPSRDICQRGTSLTIQCQVDSQVTMMFWYRQQPGQSLTLIATANQGSEATYESGFVIDKFPISRPNLTFSTLTVSNMSPEDSSIYLCSAGQGRREAFFGQGTRLTVV.

This chain uses TRBV5-1 with TRBJ2-3, with 7 bases that match TRBD1. Per the germline V gene, CDR1 is SGHRS and CDR2 is YFSETQ. This CDR3 is 15 amino acids long. V dropped 4 bases and J dropped 8; count of bases not matched to a gene: 13. The CDR3 sequence is CASSPNTGDRVTQYF. CDR3 coding DNA: TGCGCCAGCAGCCCTAACACAGGGGACCGGGTTACGCAGTATTTT.

This clone was recorded a few times. The V and J genes are TRBV27 and TRBJ2-7; 7 bases map to TRBD1. Trimming took 0 bases from V and 6 from J; bases not matched to a gene: 8. The CDR3 spans 15 residues. The germline V gene encodes CDR1 MNHEY and CDR2 SMNVEV (reference sequence). DNA of the CDR3: TGTGCCAGCAGTTTATCTCCACAGGGGATGGGCGAGCAGTACTTC. The encoded protein is CASSLSPQGMGEQYF.

This chain uses TRBV11-2 with TRBJ2-3; 13 bases align to TRBD2. Trimming took 6 bases from V and 8 from J; bases not matched to a gene: 11. Germline loops: CDR1 SGHAT, CDR2 FQNNGV. This CDR3 has 16 residues. Written as DNA, the CDR3 is TGTGCCAGCAGTTGGGGGACTAGCGGGACACAGGGTACGCAGTATTTT. As protein: CASSWGTSGTQGTQYF.

In this sample, this clone turned up a few times. DNA of the CDR3: TGTGCCAGCAGCCCTGGTGGGCTAGCGGGGTTCAATGAGCAGTTCTTC. Its protein product is CASSPGGLAGFNEQFF. This chain connects TRBV7-9 to TRBJ2-1; TRBD2 aligns across 9 bases. This CDR3 region has 16 residues. Per germline, CDR1 SEHNR and CDR2 FQNEAQ (reference sequence). V lost 5 bases to trimming and J lost 6 bases; unmatched junction nucleotides: 11.

The rearrangement uses TRBV19 and TRBJ1-4; tentatively, D is TRBD1 (6 bases). The CDR3 has 13 residues. The V end was cut by 6 bases, the J end by 8 bases, with 13 bases between. Per germline, CDR1 LNHDA and CDR2 SQIVND (reference sequence). The CDR3 is CASSRDMGEKLFF. CDR3 bases: TGTGCCAGTAGCAGGGACATGGGGGAAAAACTGTTTTTT.

This chain connects TRBV5-4 to TRBJ1-1, with 7 bases matching TRBD1. This CDR3 contains 12 residues. V lost 0 bases to trimming and J lost 10 bases; unmatched junction nucleotides: 3. Per the germline V gene, CDR1 is SGHNT and CDR2 is YYREEE (reference sequence). As DNA, the CDR3 is TGTGCCAGCAGCTTGGAGGGGACAGCAGCTTTCTTT. It is translated as CASSLEGTAAFF.

The chain is built from TRBV28 and TRBJ2-2, with D maybe TRBD1 (6 bases). The CDR3 length is 15 residues. Trimming stripped 8 bases from V and 1 base from J, with 14 bases between. The germline V gene encodes CDR1 MDHEN and CDR2 SYDVKM. The CDR3 spells CASGEEQGNTGELFF. For the CDR3, the DNA is TGTGCCAGCGGCGAGGAACAGGGGAACACCGGGGAGCTGTTTTTT.

This rearrangement joins TRBV28 to TRBJ2-2; TRBD1 agrees at 8 bases. Germline loops: CDR1 MDHEN, CDR2 SYDVKM. This CDR3 region has 15 residues. Trimming took 10 bases from V and 1 from J; bases not matched to a gene: 8. The CDR3, as DNA: TGTGCCACCAGCCCGGGGACAGGGAACACCGGGGAGCTGTTTTTT. It codes for CATSPGTGNTGELFF.

This sequence joins TRBV18 and TRBJ1-3, with D hard to call. The CDR3 length is 16 residues. Germline V CDR1 and CDR2: KGHSH, LQKENI. Between the trimmed V and J ends, which lost 2 bases and 2 bases, there was a span of 13 bases. The CDR3 spells CASSPGDRHPGNTIYF. CDR3 DNA: TGTGCCAGCTCACCAGGCGACCGACACCCTGGAAACACCATATATTTT. The variable domain in full, completed from reference TRBV18 and TRBJ1-3, reads NAGVMQNPRHLVRRRGQEARLRCSPMKGHSHVYWYRQLPEEGLKFMVYLQKENIIDESGMPKERFSAEFPKEGPSILRIQQVVRGDSAAYFCASSPGDRHPGNTIYFGEGSWLTVV.

The rearrangement joins TRBV21-1 to TRBJ2-3; the table's D call TRBD2 went unverified against the DNA. TRBV21-1 counts as a pseudogene. CDR3 length: 19 residues. The CDR3 here is CASSKGGSGGPAGADTQYF. In DNA, the CDR3 is TGTGCCAGCAGCAAAGGAGGCTCGGGGGGCCCCGCGGGGGCAGATACGCAGTATTTT.

The chain employs TRBV3-1 (or the pseudogene TRBV3-2) and TRBJ2-5; TRBD2 matches at 11 bases. This CDR3 is 16 amino acids long. Germline CDR1 and CDR2: LGHDT and YNNKEL (reference sequence). The V segment lost 2 bases and the J segment 4 bases; nucleotides outside the gene matches: 6. The CDR3 nucleotides read TGTGCCAGCAGCCAACAGACTAGCGGGGATATAGAGACCCAGTACTTC. Protein sequence: CASSQQTSGDIETQYF.

In the case of this clone: The sample holds other DNA sequences that translate to the same CDR3. V and J are TRBV7-8 and TRBJ2-1; 7 nucleotides line up with TRBD1. Germline V gene lookup returns CDR1 SGHVS and CDR2 FQNEAQ. The CDR3 loop spans 15 amino acids. V trimming: 4 bases; J trimming: 0 bases; junction bases outside the gene matches: 3. The DNA for the CDR3 is TGTGCCAGCAGCTCGACAGGGAGCTCCTACAATGAGCAGTTCTTC. This translates into CASSSTGSSYNEQFF.

This clone occurred once. V usage is TRBV6-5 and J usage is TRBJ2-3; the D gene is possibly TRBD1 (5 bases). Trimming removed 6 bases from V and 1 base from J, with 14 bases in between. The germline V gene encodes CDR1 MNHEY and CDR2 SVGAGI. This CDR3 comprises 15 residues. The CDR3 region has the DNA TGTGCCAGCAGCACCCCCCAGGGCCGCACAGATACGCAGTATTTT. Translated: CASSTPQGRTDTQYF.

The rearrangement uses TRBV4-1 and TRBJ2-3; TRBD2 agrees at 8 bases. The CDR3 has 17 amino acids. V shed 0 bases, J shed 1 base, and the junction held 6 bases outside the gene matches. CDR1 and CDR2 (germline): MGHRA, YSYEKL. For the CDR3, the DNA is TGCGCCAGCAGCCAAGATTATCGGGGGGGAGGCACAGATACGCAGTATTTT. It encodes CASSQDYRGGGTDTQYF.

The chain uses TRBV5-4 and TRBJ1-5, with TRBD1 as a possible D gene (6 bases). The CDR3 covers 16 residues. The V gene's germline CDR1 is SGHNT and CDR2 YYREEE (reference sequence). V lost 4 bases and J 4 bases, leaving 18 bases between the germline ends. The CDR3 here is CASSPGPRQENQPQHF. As DNA, the CDR3 is TGTGCCAGCAGCCCGGGGCCCCGACAGGAAAATCAGCCCCAGCATTTT. Complete variable domain (other parts from reference TRBV5-4 and TRBJ1-5): ETGVTQSPTHLIKTRGQQVTLRCSSQSGHNTVSWYQQALGQGPQFIFQYYREEENGRGNFPPRFSGLQFPNYSSELNVNALELDDSALYLCASSPGPRQENQPQHFGDGTRLSIL.

As DNA, the CDR3 is TGTGCCAGTAGGCCCAGGACTGGCGACAATGAGCAGTTCTTC. This translates into CASRPRTGDNEQFF. The chain joins TRBV19 to TRBJ2-1; possible D gene TRBD2, 5 bases. V was shortened by 6 bases and J by 5 bases, with 14 bases between the two germline ends. CDR1 is LNHDA and CDR2 is SQIVND in the germline V gene (reference sequence). This CDR3 has 14 amino acids.

The genes are TRBV12-3 or TRBV12-4 and TRBJ1-4; D is unresolved. Trimming took 8 bases from V and 2 from J, leaving 9 bases between them. The CDR3 contains 13 residues. The CDR3 coding sequence is TGTGCCAGCGGGCGTGTGACTAATGAAAAACTGTTTTTT. Protein sequence: CASGRVTNEKLFF.

This clone was detected only a few times. The chain employs TRBV19 and TRBJ2-5, with 14 bases matching TRBD2. The V segment lost 4 bases and the J segment 5 bases; nucleotides outside the gene matches: 9. CDR3 length equals 17 residues. Germline-derived CDR1 and CDR2 are LNHDA and SQIVND (reference sequence). CDR3 DNA sequence: TGTGCCAGTAGTAACCGAGGACTAGCGGGGGGTGCGGAGACCCAGTACTTC. Translation: CASSNRGLAGGAETQYF.

The CDR3 coding sequence is TGTGCCAGTAGTCTGACTAGCGGGGGCGGCACAGATACGCAGTATTTT. It codes for CASSLTSGGGTDTQYF. The chain has TRBV19 and TRBJ2-3; 12 nucleotides match TRBD2. J lost 1 base, V lost 5 bases, and 4 bases had no gene match. The germline CDR1 and CDR2 sequences are LNHDA and SQIVND (reference sequence). This CDR3 is 16 amino acids long.

This sequence joins TRBV20-1 and TRBJ2-7; a possible D gene is TRBD2 (6 bases). Per germline, CDR1 DFQATT and CDR2 SNEGSKA (reference sequence). V shed 3 bases and J shed 0 bases, with 9 bases lying between them. This CDR3 comprises 13 residues. In DNA form, the CDR3 reads TGCAGTGCTAGTGCGGGAAACTCCTACGAGCAGTACGTC. Translated: CSASAGNSYEQYV.

The CDR3 reads CAWSPSSYNSPLHF. In nucleotides, the CDR3 is TGTGCCTGGAGCCCGAGCTCCTATAATTCACCCCTCCACTTT. The chain uses TRBV30 and TRBJ1-6, with no clear D. Germline values: CDR1 GTSNPN, CDR2 SVGIG (reference sequence). Trimming took 3 bases from V and 0 from J, leaving 6 bases between them. The CDR3 consists of 14 residues.

On this clone itself: The sample contains more than one DNA sequence encoding this CDR3. The CDR3 DNA is TGTGCCAGCAGCCTGGCCCGTCTGCGACAGGGTGGGGATGGCTACACCTTC. This translates into CASSLARLRQGGDGYTF. The chain is built from TRBV5-4 and TRBJ1-2; 7 nucleotides match TRBD1. V shed 4 bases and J 6 bases; nucleotides not matched to a gene: 18. CDR1 and CDR2 from the germline V gene are SGHNT and YYREEE (reference sequence). The CDR3 sequence is 17 residues long.

V usage is TRBV28 and J usage is TRBJ1-2; 7 bases are a match to TRBD1. With V trimmed by 4 bases and J by 0 bases, 5 bases remained unmatched. Germline CDR1 MDHEN, CDR2 SYDVKM. The CDR3 runs 15 residues. CDR3 protein: CASSSQGEANYGYTF. The CDR3 DNA follows: TGTGCCAGCAGTTCCCAGGGGGAGGCTAACTATGGCTACACCTTC.

This sequence joins TRBV2 and TRBJ2-5, with TRBD1 matching over 8 bases. The CDR3 runs to 14 residues. Looked up from germline, CDR1 is SNHLY and CDR2 is FYNNEI. After removal of 6 bases from V and 4 bases from J, the junction contained 7 bases not matched to a gene. CDR3: CASRETGAAETQYF. The CDR3 nucleotides are TGTGCCAGCAGGGAGACAGGGGCGGCAGAGACCCAGTACTTC.

The V call is TRBV28, the J call TRBJ2-3; 9 nucleotides match TRBD1. This CDR3 contains 16 residues. Unmatched junction bases numbered 7, after V lost 4 bases and J lost 2 bases. Germline V gene data show CDR1 as MDHEN and CDR2 as SYDVKM. CDR3 DNA: TGTGCCAGCAGTTCGGGACAGGGAGGACACACAGATACGCAGTATTTT. Amino acids: CASSSGQGGHTDTQYF.

The chain carries TRBV5-5 and TRBJ1-5; 9 nucleotides line up with TRBD1. Germline CDR1 and CDR2: SGHKS and YYEKEE (reference sequence). The CDR3 spans 14 residues. J gave up 6 bases and V 4 bases, and 5 bases lay outside the gene matches. The CDR3 DNA reads as TGTGCCAGCAGCCTAGGGACAGGGCTTCAGCCCCAGCATTTT. Amino acids: CASSLGTGLQPQHF.